The subject of this entry is one TCR beta chain. What it binds is not known. The V and J ends lost 3 bases and 5 bases respectively, with 8 bases between them. The CDR3 has 13 amino acids. CDR1 and CDR2 from the germline V gene are SGHVS and FQNEAQ. This record belongs to a study of cytomegalovirus exposure and HLA in healthy donors. General study findings and limits: A list of roughly 160 TCR beta chains associated with cytomegalovirus was given. Presence/absence analyses supposed approximately even sequencing depth among donors. A few V segments could not be told apart, such as TRBV6-2 and TRBV6-3, and were left out. The majority of TCR sequences were rare, yet some public TCRs appeared in many donors.

In the PCR, 60 Vbeta and 13 Jbeta primers were used. Data came from immunoSEQ multiplex PCR; TCRdb stores just in-frame clones and leaves some out. The sample lists approximately 200,000 clones; under 90% were seen once. This TCR came from a boy younger than 10 in good health and CMV-seronegative. The specimen was PBMCs. The chain couples TRBV7-8 to TRBJ1-5; tentatively, D is TRBD1 (5 bases). CDR3 in amino acids: CASSFSRDQPQHF. CDR3 nucleotides: TGTGCCAGCAGCTTCTCCAGGGATCAGCCCCAGCATTTT.